This T cell receptor beta chain was sequenced in a study of blood T cells in healthy people across ages. Study-wide findings and caveats: Getting older went along with TCR beta diversity per million T cells dropping roughly linearly. No conclusive comparison of naive versus antigen-experienced cells was possible with unsorted PBMCs.

A second PCR, run for roughly 7 to 11 cycles, used a sample-barcoded 5' primer plus a J-beta primer mix. TCRdb redid the calling of the 5' RACE reads with MiXCR, one entry per CDR3 protein. The profile shows some 1,000,000 distinct CDR3 sequences, approximately 25% of them singletons. This clonotype was recorded a few times. Its target is unknown. Germline CDR1 reads LNHDA; CDR2 reads SQIVND (reference sequence). CDR3 size: 14 residues. V gave up 7 bases and J gave up 0 bases, with 9 bases separating them. A further study also used this sample, focusing on T cells of mothers and their children.

The source material was blood. This sequence joins TRBV19 and TRBJ1-4; the D is unclear. The sequence came from a girl aged 2-10 years in good health. The CDR3 sequence is CASMGRPTNEKLFF. DNA for the CDR3: TGTGCCAGTATGGGCCGACCAACTAATGAAAAACTGTTTTTT.